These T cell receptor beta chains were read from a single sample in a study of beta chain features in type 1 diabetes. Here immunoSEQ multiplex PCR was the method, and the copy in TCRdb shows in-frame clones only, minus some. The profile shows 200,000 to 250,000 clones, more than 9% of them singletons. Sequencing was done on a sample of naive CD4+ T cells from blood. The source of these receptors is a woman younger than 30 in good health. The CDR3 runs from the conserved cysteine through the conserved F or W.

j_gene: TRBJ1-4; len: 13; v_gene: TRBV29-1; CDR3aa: CSVGQAPNEKLFF
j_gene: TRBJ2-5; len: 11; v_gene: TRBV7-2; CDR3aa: CASSTGLPQYF
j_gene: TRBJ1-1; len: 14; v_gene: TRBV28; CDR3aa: CASSLRQRNTEAFF
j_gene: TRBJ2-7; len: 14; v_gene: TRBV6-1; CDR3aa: CASSKQRGQYEQYF
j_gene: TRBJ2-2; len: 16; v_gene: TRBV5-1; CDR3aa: CASSPQGGSSTGELFF
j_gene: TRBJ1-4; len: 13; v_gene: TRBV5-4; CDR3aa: CASSLVGERKLFF
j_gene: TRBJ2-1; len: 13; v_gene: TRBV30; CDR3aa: CAWSLRLSDEQFF
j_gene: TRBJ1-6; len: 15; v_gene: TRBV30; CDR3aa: CAWREDRGPISPLHF
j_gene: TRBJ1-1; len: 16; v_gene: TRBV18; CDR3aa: CASSPFGGGGGTEAFF
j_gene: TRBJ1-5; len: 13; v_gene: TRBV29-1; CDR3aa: CSGGQGDGQPQHF
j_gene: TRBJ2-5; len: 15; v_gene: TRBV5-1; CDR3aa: CASSVTSGGRETQYF
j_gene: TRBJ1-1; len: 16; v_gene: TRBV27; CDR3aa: CASSPGGLSTITEAFF
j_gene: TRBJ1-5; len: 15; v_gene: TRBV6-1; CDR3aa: CASRTGDYSNQPQHF
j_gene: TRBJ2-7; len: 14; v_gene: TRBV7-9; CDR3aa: CASGTHPGSYEQYF
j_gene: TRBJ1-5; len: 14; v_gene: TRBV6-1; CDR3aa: CAAGQGRANQPQHF
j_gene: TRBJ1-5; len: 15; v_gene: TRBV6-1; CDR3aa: CASSLAPGLNQPQHF
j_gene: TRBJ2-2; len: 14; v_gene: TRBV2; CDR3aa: CASSGQGNTGELFF
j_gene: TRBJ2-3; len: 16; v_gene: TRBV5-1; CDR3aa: CASSGGLPGDGDTQYF
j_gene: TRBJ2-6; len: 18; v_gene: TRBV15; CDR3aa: CATSSQPGHLSGANVLTF
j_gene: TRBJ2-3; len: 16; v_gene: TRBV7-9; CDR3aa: CASSLGLAGSTDTQYF
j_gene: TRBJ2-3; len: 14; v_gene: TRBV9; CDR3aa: CASSSRTSSDTQYF
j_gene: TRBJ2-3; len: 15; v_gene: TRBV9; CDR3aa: CASSVETGSTDTQYF
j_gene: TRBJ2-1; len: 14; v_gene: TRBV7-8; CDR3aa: CASNNLAAYNEQFF
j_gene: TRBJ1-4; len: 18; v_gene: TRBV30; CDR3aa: CAWSVFGTFDPSLEKLFF
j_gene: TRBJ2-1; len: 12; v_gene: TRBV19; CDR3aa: CASSISPREQFF
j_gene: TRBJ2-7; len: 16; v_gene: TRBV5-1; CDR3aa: CASSSSLPTGSNEQYF
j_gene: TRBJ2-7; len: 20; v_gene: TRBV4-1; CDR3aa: CASSSFGVETGGQKDYEQYF
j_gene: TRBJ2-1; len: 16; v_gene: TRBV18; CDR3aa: CASSPPQGLAYNEQFF
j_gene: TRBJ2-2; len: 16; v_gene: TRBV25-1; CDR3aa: CASSRYEGLPSAELFF
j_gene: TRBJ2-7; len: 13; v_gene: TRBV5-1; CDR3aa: CASSFGTGGEQYF
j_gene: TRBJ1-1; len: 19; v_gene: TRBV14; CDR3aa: CASSQGPRRQDSTNTEAFF
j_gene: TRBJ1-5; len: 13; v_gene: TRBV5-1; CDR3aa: CASSLGSNQPQHF
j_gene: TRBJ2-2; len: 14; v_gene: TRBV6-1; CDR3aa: CASSENGGSGELFF
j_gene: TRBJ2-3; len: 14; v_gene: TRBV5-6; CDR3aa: CASSGTGSTDTQYF
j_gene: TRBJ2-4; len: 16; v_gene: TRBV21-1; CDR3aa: CASSNSDRGSQGDQYF
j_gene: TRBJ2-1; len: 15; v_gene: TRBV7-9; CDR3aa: CASSLVRGTFNEQFF
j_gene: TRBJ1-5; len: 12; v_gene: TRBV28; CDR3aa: CASRQGSQPQHF
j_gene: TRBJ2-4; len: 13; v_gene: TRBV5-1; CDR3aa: CASSLARGNIQYF
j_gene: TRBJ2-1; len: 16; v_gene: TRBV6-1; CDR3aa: CASSAASGGVYNEQFF
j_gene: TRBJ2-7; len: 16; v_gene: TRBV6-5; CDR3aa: CASSSRTGIGSYEQYF
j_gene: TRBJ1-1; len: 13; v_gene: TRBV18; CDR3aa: CASSPRQNTEAFF
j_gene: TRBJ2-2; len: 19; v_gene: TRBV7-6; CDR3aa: CASSPLRLAGGRSTGELFF
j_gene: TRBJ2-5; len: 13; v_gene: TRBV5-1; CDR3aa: CASSLGGQETQYF
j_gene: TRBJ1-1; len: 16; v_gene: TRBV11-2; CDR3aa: CASSLGWGQGYTEAFF
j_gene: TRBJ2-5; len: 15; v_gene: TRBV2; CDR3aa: CASREIQGHQETQYF
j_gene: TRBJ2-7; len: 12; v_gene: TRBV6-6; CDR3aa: CASSKQGYEQYF
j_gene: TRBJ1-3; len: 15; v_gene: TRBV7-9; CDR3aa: CASSDGARGRNTIYF
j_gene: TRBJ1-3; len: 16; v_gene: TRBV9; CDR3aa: CASSVGDRVTGNTIYF